These 6 T cell receptor beta chains originate from one sample sequenced in a study of chemoradiotherapy in HPV16-positive cancers. Sequencing used immunoSEQ multiplex PCR; TCRdb keeps in-frame clones, though not all of them. The data show around 13,000 clones, with nearly 90% seen just once and roughly 22% held by the top ten. Sequenced here: blood, sampled from a patient who underwent chemoradiotherapy. The receptors derive from a human donor with HPV-associated anogenital cancer.

V and J are TRBV9 and TRBJ2-5; D is ambiguous. Germline lookup yields CDR1 SGDLS and CDR2 YYNGEE. The CDR3 is 14 residues long. The germline V and J ends were trimmed by 0 bases and 4 bases, with 10 bases remaining between them. This chain's CDR3 is CASSVAPVGETQYF. CDR3 sequence (DNA): TGTGCCAGCAGCGTAGCTCCCGTTGGAGAGACCCAGTACTTC.

The chain recombines TRBV19 with TRBJ2-7; the match to TRBD2 covers 14 bases. Germline CDR1 and CDR2: LNHDA and SQIVND (reference sequence). This CDR3 comprises 19 residues. After removal of 6 bases from V and 3 bases from J, the junction contained 16 bases not matched to a gene. DNA for the CDR3: TGTGCCAGTAGCCCTAAGGGACTAGCGGGAGTTCGCCTTTACTACGAGCAGTACTTC. It yields the protein CASSPKGLAGVRLYYEQYF.

This chain connects TRBV21-1 to TRBJ2-3; the table's TRBD2 call for D was not verified on the DNA. TRBV21-1 is a documented pseudogene. The CDR3 runs to 16 residues. Written as DNA, the CDR3 is TGTGCCAGCAGCGAGTCAAGCGGGACGCACACAGATACGCAGTATTTT. Protein product: CASSESSGTHTDTQYF.

The chain joins TRBV18 to TRBJ2-5; D is perhaps TRBD2 (5 bases). The J call may be wrong; the DNA end is better matched by TRBJ2-7. Germline loops: CDR1 KGHSH, CDR2 LQKENI. This CDR3 region has 13 residues. In nucleotides, the CDR3 is TGTGCCAGCTCATCTTCGGGGAAAGACGAGCAGTACTTC. It encodes CASSSSGKDEQYF.

The chain joins TRBV10-2 to TRBJ1-1; D remains ambiguous. Per germline, CDR1 WSHSY and CDR2 SAAADI. The CDR3 runs to 13 residues. Between the trimmed V and J ends, which lost 6 bases and 2 bases, there was a span of 10 bases. Here the CDR3 reads CASRTVINTEAFF. The CDR3 DNA reads as TGCGCCAGCAGAACAGTGATAAACACTGAAGCTTTCTTT.

V usage is TRBV6-1 and J usage is TRBJ2-3; possibly TRBD1 for D (8 bases). Germline CDR1 MNHNS, CDR2 SASEGT. The CDR3 has 14 residues. V lost 8 bases to trimming and J lost 1 base, with 13 bases between them. CDR3 residues: CASQGAGGTDTQYF. CDR3 bases: TGTGCCAGCCAGGGGGCGGGGGGCACAGATACGCAGTATTTT.